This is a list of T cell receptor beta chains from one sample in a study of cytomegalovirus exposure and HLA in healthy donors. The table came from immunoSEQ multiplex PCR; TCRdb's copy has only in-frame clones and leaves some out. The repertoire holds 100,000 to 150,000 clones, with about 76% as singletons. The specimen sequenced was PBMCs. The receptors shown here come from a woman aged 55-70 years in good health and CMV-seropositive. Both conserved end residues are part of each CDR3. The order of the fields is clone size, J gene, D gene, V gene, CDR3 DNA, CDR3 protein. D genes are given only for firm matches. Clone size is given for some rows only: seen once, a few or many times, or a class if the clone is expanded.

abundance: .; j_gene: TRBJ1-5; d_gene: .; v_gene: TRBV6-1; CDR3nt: TGTGCCAGCAGTGAAACGGACAGATTGGGGTCGCATTTT; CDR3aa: CASSETDRLGSHF
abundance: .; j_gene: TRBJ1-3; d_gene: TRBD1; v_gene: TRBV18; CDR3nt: TGTGCCAGCTCACCCCGGGACAGCTACTCTGGAAACACCATATATTTT; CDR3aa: CASSPRDSYSGNTIYF
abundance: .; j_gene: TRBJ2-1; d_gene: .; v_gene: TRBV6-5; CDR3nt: TGTGTCAGCAGTTACTCAGGGCAGGGCTCCAATGAGCAGTTCTTC; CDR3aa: CVSSYSGQGSNEQFF
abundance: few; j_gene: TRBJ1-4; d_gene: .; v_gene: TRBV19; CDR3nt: TGTGCCAGTAGTACACAGGGAAGGTTGCATGAAAAACTGTTTTTT; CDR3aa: CASSTQGRLHEKLFF
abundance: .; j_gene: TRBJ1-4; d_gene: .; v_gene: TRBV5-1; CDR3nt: TGCGCCAGCAGCTTAGGACAATTTAATGAAAAACTGTTTTTT; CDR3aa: CASSLGQFNEKLFF
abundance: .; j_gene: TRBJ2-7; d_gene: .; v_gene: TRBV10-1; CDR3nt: TGCGCCAGCAGTGAGTCCCTTATAGCTGGATATCCCTACGAGCAGTACTTC; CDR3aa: CASSESLIAGYPYEQYF
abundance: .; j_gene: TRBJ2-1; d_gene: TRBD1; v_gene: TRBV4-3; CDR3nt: TGCGCCAGCAGCCGGGGGACAGGGACCTACAATGAGCAGTTCTTC; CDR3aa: CASSRGTGTYNEQFF
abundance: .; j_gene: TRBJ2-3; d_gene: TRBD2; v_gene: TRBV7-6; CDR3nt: TGTGCCAGCAGCCTCGGAGTAGCGGGAGCTAGCCCAGATACGCAGTATTTT; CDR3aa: CASSLGVAGASPDTQYF
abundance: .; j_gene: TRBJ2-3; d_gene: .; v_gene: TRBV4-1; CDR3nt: TGCGCCAGCAGCCCCACGGAGCTAAGCACAGATACGCAGTATTTT; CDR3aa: CASSPTELSTDTQYF
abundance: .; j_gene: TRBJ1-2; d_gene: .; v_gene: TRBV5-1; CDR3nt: TGCGCCAGCAGCTTGGAGCAGGGAGGCTACACCTTC; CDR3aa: CASSLEQGGYTF
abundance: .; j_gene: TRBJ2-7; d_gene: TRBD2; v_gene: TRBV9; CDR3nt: TGTGCCAGCAGCATGGGACTAGCGGGAGGGCCGCGGGAGCAGTACTTC; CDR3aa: CASSMGLAGGPREQYF
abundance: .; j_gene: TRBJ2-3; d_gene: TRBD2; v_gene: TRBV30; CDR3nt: TGTGCCTGGAGTGTAGGGACTAGCGGGGTTAGGTTTGCAGATACGCAGTATTTT; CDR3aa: CAWSVGTSGVRFADTQYF
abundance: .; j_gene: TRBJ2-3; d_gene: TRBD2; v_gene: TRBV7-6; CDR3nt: TGTGCCAGCAGCTCCCCTAGCGGGGGAGGCACAGATACGCAGTATTTT; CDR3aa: CASSSPSGGGTDTQYF
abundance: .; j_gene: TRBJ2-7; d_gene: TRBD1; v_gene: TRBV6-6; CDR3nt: TGTGCCAGCAGCCTGGACAGGGGGCAGCGGGAGCAGTACTTC; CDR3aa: CASSLDRGQREQYF
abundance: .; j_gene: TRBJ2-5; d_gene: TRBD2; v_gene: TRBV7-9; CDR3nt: TGTGCCAGCAGCGTCGGACTAGCGGTAAAAGAGACCCAGTACTTC; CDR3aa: CASSVGLAVKETQYF
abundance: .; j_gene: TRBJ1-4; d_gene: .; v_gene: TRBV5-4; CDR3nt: TGTGCCAGCAGTGACGAGAGGGGAGGGGAAAAACTGTTTTTT; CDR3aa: CASSDERGGEKLFF
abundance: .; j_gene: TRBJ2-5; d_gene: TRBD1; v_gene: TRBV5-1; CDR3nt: TGCGCCAGCAGCCTCAGGGGGTTCCAAGAGACCCAGTACTTC; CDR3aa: CASSLRGFQETQYF
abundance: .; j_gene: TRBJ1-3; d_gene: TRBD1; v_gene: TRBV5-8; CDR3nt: TGTGCCAGCAGCCGACGGACAGGGGCCTCTGGAAACACCATATATTTT; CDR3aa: CASSRRTGASGNTIYF
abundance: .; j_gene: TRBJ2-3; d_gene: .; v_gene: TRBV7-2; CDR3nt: TGTGCCAGCACGCCCCACGCGGGGAGTTTAGGAAGAGATACGCAGTATTTT; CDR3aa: CASTPHAGSLGRDTQYF
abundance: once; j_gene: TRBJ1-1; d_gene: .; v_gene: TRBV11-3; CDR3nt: TGTGCCAGCAGCTTGGTACCGGACATCATGAACACTGAAGCTTTCTTT; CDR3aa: CASSLVPDIMNTEAFF
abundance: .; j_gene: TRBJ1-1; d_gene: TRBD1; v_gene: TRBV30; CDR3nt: TGTGCCTGGAGTGTACCTGGGACAGTCACTGAAGCTTTCTTT; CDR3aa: CAWSVPGTVTEAFF
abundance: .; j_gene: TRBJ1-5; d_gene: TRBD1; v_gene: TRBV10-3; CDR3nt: TGTGCCATCAGAGGACAGGGGGCGAATCAGCCCCAGCATTTT; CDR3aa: CAIRGQGANQPQHF
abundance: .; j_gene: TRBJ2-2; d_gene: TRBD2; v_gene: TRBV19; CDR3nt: TGTGCCAGTAGTATAGTCGGGCTAGCGGGCGCTTCGAACACCGGGGAGCTGTTTTTT; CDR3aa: CASSIVGLAGASNTGELFF